The next 30 T cell receptor beta chains were all read from a single sample in a study of shared clonotypes between healthy human individuals. It was CD45RO-negative cells, positively selected for CCR7, that made up naive CD8 cells, with terminally differentiated effector memory CD45RA+ cells excluded. The data were produced by immunoSEQ multiplex PCR, yet TCRdb's version contains in-frame clones alone and is incomplete. The table has roughly 2,000,000 clones, roughly 93% seen once; the top ten hold approximately 1.7%. Sample: naive CD8+ T cells from PBMCs. These receptors all stem from a man aged 18 to 29 in good health. Some clones in this sample may be carry-over from other donors' samples.

This clone was recorded at least ten times. The rearrangement links TRBV28 to TRBJ2-1, with 7 bases that match TRBD2. In germline, CDR1 is MDHEN, CDR2 SYDVKM. V lost 5 bases to trimming and J lost 4 bases; unmatched junction nucleotides: 11. The CDR3 length is 16 residues. In nucleotides, the CDR3 is TGTGCCAGCAGTCAGCCGCCCAGCGGGGATTACAATGAGCAGTTCTTC. It yields the protein CASSQPPSGDYNEQFF.

This chain joins TRBV30 and TRBJ2-1; TRBD2 matches 12 bases. The CDR3 is 17 amino acids. With 1 base clipped from V and 1 base from J, the junction kept 5 bases outside the gene matches. CDR1 and CDR2 from the germline V gene are GTSNPN and SVGIG (reference sequence). The CDR3 DNA is TGTGCCTGGAGTGGGTACCTAGCGGGAGGGTCCTACAATGAGCAGTTCTTC. This translates into CAWSGYLAGGSYNEQFF.

This sequence joins TRBV7-9 and TRBJ1-1, with 8 bases fitting TRBD1. Per the germline V gene, CDR1 is SEHNR and CDR2 is FQNEAQ (reference sequence). V trimming: 4 bases; J trimming: 5 bases; junction bases outside the gene matches: 12. The CDR3 length is 16 residues. CDR3 protein: CASSSETQGARTEAFF. The CDR3 coding sequence is TGTGCCAGCAGCTCCGAAACCCAGGGGGCGCGTACTGAAGCTTTCTTT.

CDR3: CASSQDLTDTQYF. The CDR3 DNA reads as TGTGCCAGCAGCCAAGATCTGACAGATACGCAGTATTTT. The rearrangement links TRBV14 to TRBJ2-3, with unresolved D. V lost 0 bases and J lost 3, with 4 bases in between. The CDR3 sequence is 13 residues long. Germline V gene lookup returns CDR1 SGHDN and CDR2 FVKESK.

The chain has TRBV11-1 and TRBJ1-1; TRBD1 is a possible D gene (5 bases). Trimming removed 1 base from V and 5 bases from J, with 23 bases in between. The V gene's germline CDR1 is SGHAT and CDR2 FQDESV (reference sequence). The CDR3 runs 18 residues. The CDR3: CASSLERGAAGMGTEAFF. The CDR3 coding sequence is TGTGCCAGCAGCTTAGAGAGAGGGGCAGCAGGGATGGGAACTGAAGCTTTCTTT.

This chain uses TRBV11-2 with TRBJ2-6, with D unresolved. From germline, CDR1 is SGHAT and CDR2 FQNNGV. V gave up 5 bases and J gave up 0 bases, with 8 bases separating them. The CDR3 sequence is 15 residues long. This CDR3 reads CASSRVDSGANVLTF. The CDR3 nucleotides are TGTGCCAGCAGCCGGGTGGACTCTGGGGCCAACGTCCTGACTTTC.

The rearrangement joins TRBV18 to TRBJ2-4; 9 bases line up with TRBD1. This CDR3 region has 16 residues. J lost 0 bases, V lost 2 bases, and 2 bases had no gene match. Looked up from germline, CDR1 is KGHSH and CDR2 is LQKENI. The CDR3 DNA reads TGTGCCAGCTCACCAGGGACAGGGCTAGCCAAAAACATTCAGTACTTC. Amino acid sequence: CASSPGTGLAKNIQYF.

V gene TRBV27 combines with J gene TRBJ1-1; 7 nucleotides align to TRBD1. The germline V gene has CDR1 MNHEY and CDR2 SMNVEV (reference sequence). J was trimmed by 4 bases and V by 5 bases; bases with no gene match: 10. This CDR3 is built from 15 residues. CDR3 DNA sequence: TGTGCCAGCAGTAGGGGACAGCGAGGGAGCACTGAAGCTTTCTTT. As protein: CASSRGQRGSTEAFF.

Comments on this clone: Other DNA sequences from this sample encode an identical CDR3 as well. The V gene is TRBV4-3, the J gene TRBJ2-7; D possibly corresponds to TRBD2 (5 bases). Germline V gene sequence: CDR1 LGHNA, CDR2 YSLEER. V lost 1 base and J lost 0, with 10 bases in between. The CDR3 extends over 15 amino acids. CDR3 region: CASSQGRGGSYEQYF. Here the CDR3 DNA reads TGCGCCAGCAGCCAAGGGAGAGGAGGCTCCTACGAGCAGTACTTC.

As to this clone: Other DNA sequences in this sample translate to the same CDR3. The rearrangement joins TRBV27 to TRBJ2-7, with 13 bases fitting TRBD2. CDR1 is MNHEY, CDR2 SMNVEV, per germline (reference sequence). This CDR3 has 14 amino acids. The junction had 1 base not matched to a gene; V was cut back by 6 bases and J by 2 bases. The CDR3 reads CASRGLAGTYEQYF. The DNA of the CDR3 is TGTGCCAGCAGGGGACTAGCGGGGACCTACGAGCAGTACTTC.

The V gene is TRBV19, the J gene TRBJ1-1; 9 nucleotides match TRBD1. Germline lookup yields CDR1 LNHDA and CDR2 SQIVND (reference sequence). The length of the CDR3 is 14 residues. Trimming took 3 bases from V and 7 from J; bases not matched to a gene: 6. CDR3 residues: CASSMGRTGDEAFF. In DNA form, the CDR3 reads TGTGCCAGTAGTATGGGCCGGACAGGGGATGAAGCTTTCTTT.

The chain carries TRBV5-1 and TRBJ2-5; D might be TRBD1 (6 bases). This CDR3 region has 14 residues. Trimming took off 5 bases at V and 2 bases at J, with 13 bases between the two ends. The germline V gene has CDR1 SGHRS and CDR2 YFSETQ. Here the CDR3 DNA reads TGCGCCAGCAGACCCGGACAGATACAAGAGACCCAGTACTTC. This gives the protein CASRPGQIQETQYF.

V usage is TRBV6-4 and J usage is TRBJ2-1; D may be TRBD2 (6 bases). V was cut by 3 bases and J by 3 bases, with 9 bases left in between. The CDR3 loop spans 14 amino acids. Germline V gene sequence: CDR1 MRHNA, CDR2 SNTAGT. The CDR3, as DNA: TGTGCCAGCAGTGAGCGGGGTAACTACAATGAGCAGTTCTTC. This translates into CASSERGNYNEQFF.

The rearrangement joins TRBV27 to TRBJ2-1; 8 bases fit TRBD1. Germline CDR1 is MNHEY and CDR2 is SMNVEV (reference sequence). The CDR3 is 16 amino acids. V shed 4 bases, J shed 0 bases, and the junction held 5 bases outside the gene matches. This CDR3 reads CASSSGTGISYNEQFF. The CDR3 nucleotides read TGTGCCAGCAGTTCCGGGACAGGAATCTCCTACAATGAGCAGTTCTTC.

The chain uses TRBV11-2 and TRBJ2-7; TRBD2 might be the D (6 bases). The CDR3 consists of 13 residues. CDR1 and CDR2 from the germline V gene are SGHAT and FQNNGV. Trimming stripped 1 base from V and 6 bases from J, with 10 bases between. In nucleotides, the CDR3 is TGTGCCAGCAGCTTAGCTGGGGGAGGCGAGCAGTACTTC. Its translation: CASSLAGGGEQYF.

The chain couples TRBV7-8 to TRBJ2-1; D possibly corresponds to TRBD1 (6 bases). The V and J ends lost 5 bases and 10 bases respectively, with 18 bases between them. The germline CDR1 and CDR2 sequences are SGHVS and FQNEAQ. This CDR3 has 14 amino acids. The CDR3 reads CASSPLGASGEQFF. For the CDR3, the DNA is TGTGCCAGCAGCCCCCTGGGGGCTTCTGGCGAGCAGTTCTTC.

The chain employs TRBV19 and TRBJ1-1; no clear D. Germline assignment: CDR1 LNHDA and CDR2 SQIVND (reference sequence). This CDR3 is 14 amino acids long. V dropped 2 bases and J dropped 3 bases, with 10 bases sitting between them. The CDR3 sequence is CASSIRYQDTEAFF. Here the CDR3 DNA reads TGTGCCAGTAGTATAAGATACCAGGACACTGAAGCTTTCTTT.

The chain combines TRBV10-1 with TRBJ1-1; 9 bases are shared with TRBD1. V was clipped by 4 bases and J by 1 base; unmatched bases: 4. Germline V CDR1 and CDR2: WNHNN, SYGVQD (reference sequence). The CDR3 runs 15 residues. Written as DNA, the CDR3 is TGCGCCAGCAGTGCGGACAGGGGAAGGAACACTGAAGCTTTCTTT. This encodes CASSADRGRNTEAFF.

The chain carries TRBV7-2 and TRBJ1-1; D remains ambiguous. In germline, CDR1 is SGHTA, CDR2 FQGNSA. The CDR3 runs 14 residues. V was pared by 5 bases and J by 1 base, with 11 bases between. The CDR3 reads CASSAYWGNTEAFF. The CDR3 DNA reads TGTGCCAGCAGCGCTTATTGGGGGAACACTGAAGCTTTCTTT.

This clone was observed a single time. This chain joins TRBV18 and TRBJ2-1; D perhaps matches TRBD1 (6 bases). The ends were cut back, 3 bases at V and 0 bases at J, with 9 bases in the middle. The CDR3 loop spans 15 amino acids. The germline gives CDR1 KGHSH, CDR2 LQKENI. The CDR3 sequence: CASSPTGSSYNEQFF. DNA for the CDR3: TGTGCCAGCTCACCCACAGGGAGCTCCTACAATGAGCAGTTCTTC.

The chain uses TRBV5-6 and TRBJ2-1; weak D call: TRBD2 (6 bases). The CDR3 has 11 amino acids. Deletions cut 4 bases from V and 10 bases from J, with 9 bases between. Germline V gene data show CDR1 as SGHDT and CDR2 as YYEEEE. Written as DNA, the CDR3 is TGTGCCAGCAGCACCGGGGGAGAGCAGTTCTTC. It encodes CASSTGGEQFF.

The chain couples TRBV2 to TRBJ2-7; perhaps D is TRBD1 or TRBD2 (5 bases each). The V gene's germline CDR1 is SNHLY and CDR2 FYNNEI. Trimming pared 6 bases from V and 2 bases from J, leaving 11 bases between. The CDR3 has 13 residues. CDR3 sequence: CASSPGPAYEQYF. The CDR3 DNA is TGTGCCAGCAGCCCGGGACCAGCCTACGAGCAGTACTTC.

This chain joins TRBV9 and TRBJ2-4, with a weak D call TRBD1 (5 bases). V was trimmed by 0 bases and J by 1 base, leaving 8 bases between them. Germline values: CDR1 SGDLS, CDR2 YYNGEE. The CDR3 is made up of 15 amino acids. In nucleotides, the CDR3 is TGTGCCAGCAGCGTAGGGGGCGACGCCAAAAACATTCAGTACTTC. Protein sequence: CASSVGGDAKNIQYF.

The chain uses TRBV10-2 and TRBJ2-5, with 13 bases identical to TRBD2. Germline loops: CDR1 WSHSY, CDR2 SAAADI. Losses at the gene ends were 6 bases for V and 0 bases for J; bases not matched to a gene: 4. The CDR3 is made up of 16 amino acids. This chain's CDR3 is CASRGGLAGHQETQYF. The CDR3 nucleotides read TGCGCCAGCAGGGGGGGACTAGCGGGACACCAAGAGACCCAGTACTTC.

About this clone: This same CDR3 is encoded by further DNA sequences in the sample. CDR3 sequence reads: CASSIPGQGSYEQYF. The CDR3 DNA follows: TGTGCCAGTAGTATACCGGGACAGGGATCCTACGAGCAGTACTTC. The chain employs TRBV19 and TRBJ2-7; 9 bases fit TRBD1. Trimming removed 2 bases from V and 1 base from J; junction bases left unmatched: 3. The V gene's germline CDR1 is LNHDA and CDR2 SQIVND (reference sequence). The CDR3 extends over 15 amino acids. The full variable domain, in which reference TRBV19 and TRBJ2-7 provide the parts outside the CDR3, is DGGITQSPKYLFRKEGQNVTLSCEQNLNHDAMYWYRQDPGQGLRLIYYSQIVNDFQKGDIAEGYSVSREKKESFPLTVTSAQKNPTAFYLCASSIPGQGSYEQYFGPGTRLTVT.

This chain joins TRBV7-6 and TRBJ1-1; the match to TRBD1 covers 8 bases. The CDR3 consists of 17 residues. Trimming cost V 3 bases and J 1 base; bases outside gene matches: 10. CDR1 is SGHVS and CDR2 is FNYEAQ in the germline V gene. The CDR3 sequence is CASSLETGAIKNTEAFF. In DNA, the CDR3 is TGTGCCAGCAGCTTGGAGACAGGGGCGATAAAGAACACTGAAGCTTTCTTT.

The sample holds a few counts of this clone. Other DNA sequences in the sample encode the same CDR3. V gene TRBV5-1 combines with J gene TRBJ1-5; D not resolved. The germline V gene has CDR1 SGHRS and CDR2 YFSETQ. The CDR3 runs to 13 residues. V shed 0 bases and J shed 5 bases, with 6 bases lying between them. Here the CDR3 DNA reads TGCGCCAGCAGCTTGGCCGGGGATCAGCCCCAGCATTTT. It encodes CASSLAGDQPQHF.

The chain combines TRBV7-3 with TRBJ1-4; possible D gene TRBD1, 5 bases. Germline lookup yields CDR1 SGHTA and CDR2 FQGTGA. This CDR3 has 14 amino acids. V dropped 4 bases and J dropped 4 bases, with 10 bases sitting between them. In nucleotides, the CDR3 is TGTGCCAGCAGCTCGGAGGGGAATAATGAAAAACTGTTTTTT. It codes for CASSSEGNNEKLFF.

The chain has TRBV27 and TRBJ2-4, with 7 bases lining up with TRBD2. The CDR3 extends over 15 amino acids. Trimming at V came to 5 bases and at J to 3 bases, leaving 7 bases not matched to a gene. From germline, CDR1 is MNHEY and CDR2 SMNVEV (reference sequence). CDR3 amino acids: CASSTGTTNKNIQYF. CDR3 coding DNA: TGTGCCAGCAGTACCGGGACTACCAACAAAAACATTCAGTACTTC.

The chain recombines TRBV13 with TRBJ1-2; D not certain. Deletions cut 5 bases from V and 7 bases from J, with 17 bases between. Germline V lookup: CDR1 PRHDT, CDR2 FYEKMQ (reference sequence). The CDR3 spans 14 residues. CDR3 sequence reads: CASSLVTAKLGYTF. The DNA for the CDR3 is TGTGCCAGCAGCCTCGTAACGGCCAAGCTTGGCTACACCTTC.